This T cell receptor (beta chain) was captured in a study of T cells after yellow fever vaccination. Study background: For low cell numbers, libraries were made with SMART-Seq v4 Ultra Low Input.

This CDR3 spans 13 amino acids. Trimming took off 4 bases at V and 1 base at J, with 7 bases between the two ends. Germline V CDR1 and CDR2: SEHNR, FQNEAQ (reference sequence). Conversion of TCR transcripts into cDNA relied on 5'RACE template switching, which added a universal primer site and UMIs. TCRdb fed the 5' RACE reads into MiXCR, producing one record per CDR3 protein. Altogether roughly 340,000 distinct CDR3 sequences are present, 8.7% being singletons, with the ten largest covering 15% to 20%. This material consisted of PBMCs, taken on the day of the first yellow fever vaccination. This chain joins TRBV7-9 and TRBJ1-1; D is unresolved. This clonotype originated in a man between 18 and 29 years old who received the YFV17D yellow fever vaccine. The CDR3 is CASSWAGNTEAFF. For the CDR3, the DNA is TGTGCCAGCAGCTGGGCAGGGAACACTGAAGCTTTCTTT.